This T cell receptor (beta chain) was captured in a study of identical twins. CDR1 and CDR2 (germline): DFQATT, SNEGSKA (reference sequence). The V end was cut by 1 base, the J end by 8 bases, with 21 bases between. The CDR3 covers 16 residues. Study results and caveats: A partial confounding effect on zero-insertion analyses could come from invariant MAIT and iNKT cells. An excess of low generation probability was shown by twin-shared out-of-frame alpha sequences. Beta out-of-frame twin sharing showed a weaker excess.

A single record per CDR3 protein comes from TCRdb applying MiXCR to the 5' RACE reads. The table shows hundreds of thousands of distinct CDR3 sequences, with 5.5% to 7.5% occurring only once. The sample holds many counts of this clonotype. The antigen remains undetermined. The rearrangement joins TRBV20-1 to TRBJ2-1; tentative D call: TRBD2 (7 bases). Sequenced material: naive T cells sorted from blood. The clonotype comes from a man aged 18 to 29 in good health. CDR3 loop: CSARVTGGYGTHEQFF. DNA for the CDR3: TGCAGTGCTAGAGTTACGGGGGGTTATGGGACACATGAGCAGTTCTTC.